Each of the 28 T cell receptor beta chains below was sequenced from the same sample in a study of blood T cell repertoires in COVID-19. Some clones are missing from TCRdb's copy, which holds only in-frame ones; the method was immunoSEQ multiplex PCR. Here the sample spans some 320,000 clones, approximately 81% being singletons. The sequenced sample consisted of PBMCs or T cells enriched from blood (not recorded which). The source of these receptors is a woman aged 25 to 39 who had been exposed to COVID-19.

This chain links TRBV18 with TRBJ1-5; 9 nucleotides agree with TRBD1. This CDR3 spans 15 amino acids. Trimming took 6 bases from V and 5 from J; bases not matched to a gene: 8. Germline loops: CDR1 KGHSH, CDR2 LQKENI. CDR3 DNA sequence: TGTGCCAGCTCCCGGGACAGGGAGAAAGATCAGCCCCAGCATTTT. Translated, it gives CASSRDREKDQPQHF.

J is TRBJ1-4 and V is TRBV30, with 7 bases fitting TRBD1. CDR1 and CDR2 from the germline V gene are GTSNPN and SVGIG (reference sequence). This CDR3 spans 13 amino acids. Trimming cost V 3 bases and J 7 bases; bases outside gene matches: 5. The CDR3: CAWSRQGSEKLFF. The CDR3 DNA reads as TGTGCCTGGAGCCGACAGGGAAGTGAAAAACTGTTTTTT.

This chain connects TRBV18 to TRBJ1-5, with D possibly TRBD1 on 5 matching bases. The CDR3 length is 14 residues. Trimming took off 3 bases at V and 5 bases at J, with 11 bases between the two ends. Germline CDR1 reads KGHSH; CDR2 reads LQKENI. The CDR3 protein is CASSPARDYQPQHF. The DNA for the CDR3 is TGTGCCAGCTCACCGGCCAGGGATTATCAGCCCCAGCATTTT.

The chain employs TRBV19 and TRBJ2-6; no clear D gene. The CDR3 has 18 residues. Per germline, CDR1 LNHDA and CDR2 SQIVND (reference sequence). The V end lost 7 bases, the J end lost 1 base, and 20 bases lay between the germline ends. The CDR3 loop reads CASNSRLGDPSGANVLTF. The DNA for the CDR3 is TGTGCCAGTAATAGTCGGCTCGGAGATCCTTCTGGGGCCAACGTCCTGACTTTC.

The gene calls are TRBV19 and TRBJ2-2; tentatively, D is TRBD1 (6 bases). V lost 0 bases and J lost 2, with 13 bases in between. Germline V lookup: CDR1 LNHDA, CDR2 SQIVND (reference sequence). The CDR3 is made up of 17 amino acids. CDR3 DNA: TGTGCCAGTAGTATAGAGTGGGGGCAGACCAACACCGGGGAGCTGTTTTTT. The encoded protein is CASSIEWGQTNTGELFF.

The chain carries TRBV7-6 and TRBJ2-7, with D possibly matching TRBD1 (6 bases). The CDR3 extends over 15 amino acids. V gave up 2 bases and J gave up 0 bases, with 11 bases separating them. Per germline, CDR1 SGHVS and CDR2 FNYEAQ. CDR3 loop: CASSLFGDNSYEQYF. Here the CDR3 DNA reads TGTGCCAGCAGCTTATTTGGGGACAACTCCTACGAGCAGTACTTC.

The chain joins TRBV10-3 to TRBJ1-2, with 8 bases identical to TRBD1. The CDR3 consists of 14 residues. The germline CDR1 and CDR2 sequences are ENHRY and SYGVKD. The V and J ends lost 6 bases and 4 bases, in that order; junction bases with no gene match: 7. Written as DNA, the CDR3 is TGTGCCATCAGGGACAGGGAACATAGCTATGGCTACACCTTC. It yields the protein CAIRDREHSYGYTF.

The chain has TRBV4-1 and TRBJ2-7; D is ambiguous. CDR1 is MGHRA and CDR2 is YSYEKL in the germline V gene. Trimming shortened V by 0 bases and J by 4 bases, and 7 bases separated the two germline ends. The CDR3 covers 13 residues. This chain's CDR3 is CASSQDVEYEQYF. The CDR3 DNA follows: TGCGCCAGCAGCCAAGATGTAGAATACGAGCAGTACTTC.

V usage is TRBV20-1 and J usage is TRBJ2-7, with D maybe TRBD2 (6 bases). V gave up 5 bases and J gave up 3 bases, with 8 bases separating them. Germline V CDR1 and CDR2: DFQATT, SNEGSKA (reference sequence). The CDR3 spans 11 residues. The CDR3 sequence is CSAATSYEQYF. The CDR3 region has the DNA TGCAGTGCTGCGACTAGCTACGAGCAGTACTTC.

The chain is built from TRBV4-1 and TRBJ1-1; D is uncertain. Trimming removed 0 bases from V and 10 bases from J, with 18 bases in between. The CDR3 consists of 15 residues. Per germline, CDR1 MGHRA and CDR2 YSYEKL. The CDR3 DNA reads TGCGCCAGCAGCCAAGATTCCGGCGGAGGCGCAAGAGCTTTCTTT. The encoded protein is CASSQDSGGGARAFF.

The rearrangement links TRBV29-1 to TRBJ1-2; 7 nucleotides align to TRBD1. Per the germline V gene, CDR1 is SQVTM and CDR2 is ANQGSEA. The trim removed 2 bases at V and 4 bases at J, leaving 7 bases unmatched. The length of the CDR3 is 14 residues. This chain's CDR3 is CSVERDRTRYGYTF. CDR3 in DNA: TGCAGCGTTGAAAGGGACAGAACTCGCTATGGCTACACCTTC. Full variable domain (missing parts from reference TRBV29-1 and TRBJ1-2): SAVISQKPSRDICQRGTSLTIQCQVDSQVTMMFWYRQQPGQSLTLIATANQGSEATYESGFVIDKFPISRPNLTFSTLTVSNMSPEDSSIYLCSVERDRTRYGYTFGSGTRLTVV.

The chain combines TRBV19 with TRBJ2-2; unclear D gene. The V end lost 10 bases, the J end lost 3 bases, and 18 bases lay between the germline ends. Germline-derived CDR1 and CDR2 are LNHDA and SQIVND (reference sequence). CDR3 length: 15 amino acids. CDR3 DNA sequence: TGTGCCACCAGTATTGTGGCACCCCACACCGGGGAGCTGTTTTTT. Its translation is CATSIVAPHTGELFF.

The rearrangement joins TRBV9 to TRBJ1-6; 11 bases fit TRBD1. V was clipped by 3 bases and J by 7 bases; unmatched bases: 6. The CDR3 loop spans 16 amino acids. Germline CDR1 and CDR2: SGDLS and YYNGEE. The DNA of the CDR3 is TGTGCCAGCAGCGCCTCCGGGACAGGGGGGAATTCACCCCTCCACTTT. Amino acid sequence: CASSASGTGGNSPLHF. Looking up the rest from reference TRBV9 and TRBJ1-6 gives the full variable domain: DSGVTQTPKHLITATGQRVTLRCSPRSGDLSVYWYQQSLDQGLQFLIQYYNGEERAKGNILERFSAQQFPDLHSELNLSSLELGDSALYFCASSASGTGGNSPLHFGNGTRLTVT.

The CDR3 reads CAISVAPGQTDNTEAFF. The CDR3 bases are TGTGCCATCAGTGTTGCCCCGGGACAGACTGACAACACTGAAGCTTTCTTT. This sequence joins TRBV10-3 and TRBJ1-1, with 7 bases matching TRBD1. This CDR3 spans 17 amino acids. The germline V gene has CDR1 ENHRY and CDR2 SYGVKD. J was trimmed by 2 bases and V by 4 bases; bases with no gene match: 13.

J is TRBJ1-2 and V is TRBV7-9; 8 nucleotides agree with TRBD1. The CDR3 spans 14 residues. V lost 5 bases, J lost 2 bases, and 4 bases stayed unmatched. Germline V CDR1 and CDR2: SEHNR, FQNEAQ (reference sequence). This chain's CDR3 is CASSPRQGNYGYTF. CDR3 nucleotides: TGTGCCAGCAGCCCCCGACAGGGGAACTATGGCTACACCTTC.

CDR3 nucleotide sequence: TGTGCCAGCAGCGAGGGACAGAAAAACACCGGGGAGCTGTTTTTT. Amino acid sequence: CASSEGQKNTGELFF. The rearrangement links TRBV5-4 to TRBJ2-2, with 7 bases that match TRBD1. V was pared by 4 bases and J by 2 bases, with 5 bases of the junction left unmatched. The germline gives CDR1 SGHNT, CDR2 YYREEE (reference sequence). The CDR3 has 15 amino acids. Full variable domain (outside the CDR3, taken from reference TRBV5-4 and TRBJ2-2): ETGVTQSPTHLIKTRGQQVTLRCSSQSGHNTVSWYQQALGQGPQFIFQYYREEENGRGNFPPRFSGLQFPNYSSELNVNALELDDSALYLCASSEGQKNTGELFFGEGSRLTVL.

Concerning this clone itself: The identical CDR3 is also encoded by other nucleotide sequences in the sample. The V and J genes are TRBV19 and TRBJ1-5; TRBD1 aligns across 7 bases. Unmatched junction bases numbered 2, after V lost 4 bases and J lost 2 bases. This CDR3 is built from 14 residues. Germline V gene sequence: CDR1 LNHDA, CDR2 SQIVND (reference sequence). The CDR3 here is CASSTGTGNQPQHF. CDR3 bases: TGTGCCAGTAGTACCGGGACAGGCAATCAGCCCCAGCATTTT.

The V call is TRBV19, the J call TRBJ2-6; D possibly corresponds to TRBD2 (6 bases). Trimming cost V 6 bases and J 9 bases, with 15 bases left between them. This CDR3 is built from 14 residues. Germline V gene data show CDR1 as LNHDA and CDR2 as SQIVND (reference sequence). CDR3 protein: CASSLLGGINVLTF. The CDR3, as DNA: TGTGCCAGTAGCCTACTGGGGGGTATCAACGTCCTGACTTTC.

This chain links TRBV27 with TRBJ1-2; TRBD1 matches 8 bases. With V trimmed by 5 bases and J by 7 bases, 6 bases remained unmatched. The germline V gene encodes CDR1 MNHEY and CDR2 SMNVEV (reference sequence). The CDR3 is 13 amino acids. CDR3 loop: CASSTQTGVGYTF. DNA of the CDR3: TGTGCCAGCAGTACCCAGACAGGGGTTGGCTACACCTTC.

The sample holds one count of this clone. The chain combines TRBV4-3 with TRBJ1-2; unclear D gene. Trimming took off 0 bases at V and 0 bases at J, with 5 bases between the two ends. Germline CDR1 reads LGHNA; CDR2 reads YSLEER. The CDR3 extends over 14 amino acids. CDR3 protein: CASSQDNANYGYTF. CDR3 nucleotide sequence: TGCGCCAGCAGCCAAGATAATGCTAACTATGGCTACACCTTC.

The chain recombines TRBV21-1 with TRBJ2-5; the D call in the table, TRBD1, was not verified against the DNA. TRBV21-1 is listed as a pseudogene. This CDR3 has 17 residues. CDR3 loop: CASSKAAGQGIHETQYF. For the CDR3, the DNA is TGTGCCAGCAGCAAAGCGGCTGGACAGGGCATTCATGAGACCCAGTACTTC.

In its sample, this clone was seen a few times. The CDR3 DNA reads TGCGCCAGCAGGGCGGGGGGTCTTGGCTACACCTTC. Translated: CASRAGGLGYTF. V is TRBV5-1 and J is TRBJ1-2; D may be TRBD1 (5 bases). The germline V and J ends were trimmed by 5 bases and 7 bases, with 12 bases remaining between them. The CDR3 is 12 residues long. The germline CDR1 and CDR2 sequences are SGHRS and YFSETQ.

This chain uses TRBV6-5 with TRBJ2-7; D might be TRBD1 (5 bases). This CDR3 is built from 12 residues. Germline CDR1 reads MNHEY; CDR2 reads SVGAGI. Trimming removed 8 bases from V and 1 base from J, with 9 bases in between. The chain's CDR3 is CASGAGSYEQYF. The DNA of the CDR3 is TGTGCCAGCGGGGCAGGGTCCTACGAGCAGTACTTC.

The chain joins TRBV28 to TRBJ1-2; D is unresolved. The ends were cut back, 3 bases at V and 4 bases at J, with 9 bases in the middle. The CDR3 is 13 residues long. Germline values: CDR1 MDHEN, CDR2 SYDVKM. CDR3 sequence: CASSFSYAYGYTF. As DNA, the CDR3 is TGTGCCAGCAGTTTCAGTTACGCCTATGGCTACACCTTC.

The rearrangement links TRBV7-9 to TRBJ1-1, with D possibly being TRBD1 (5 bases). This CDR3 is 17 amino acids long. Germline CDR1 reads SEHNR; CDR2 reads FQNEAQ (reference sequence). V was shortened by 2 bases and J by 4 bases, with 20 bases between the two germline ends. The CDR3 bases are TGTGCCAGCAGCTTAAGGCAGGGAAGGGGCAAAGGCACTGAAGCTTTCTTT. It is translated as CASSLRQGRGKGTEAFF.

The chain has TRBV27 and TRBJ1-1; TRBD1 aligns across 8 bases. V gave up 6 bases and J gave up 4 bases; unmatched junction bases: 10. This CDR3 is 15 amino acids long. Germline CDR1 reads MNHEY; CDR2 reads SMNVEV (reference sequence). The CDR3 sequence: CASSGRITGGTEAFF. DNA of the CDR3: TGTGCCAGCAGCGGCCGTATAACAGGGGGCACTGAAGCTTTCTTT.

The chain uses TRBV5-1 and TRBJ2-2, with a possible D match to TRBD2 (6 bases). V was cut by 3 bases and J by 1 base, with 7 bases left in between. Looked up from germline, CDR1 is SGHRS and CDR2 is YFSETQ. There are 14 residues in the CDR3. CDR3 protein: CASSWRENTGELFF. The CDR3 coding sequence is TGCGCCAGCAGCTGGCGGGAGAACACCGGGGAGCTGTTTTTT.

The chain links TRBV5-4 to TRBJ2-5; a weak D match, TRBD2 (5 bases). Trimming shortened V by 2 bases and J by 1 base, and 9 bases separated the two germline ends. The CDR3 runs 14 residues. CDR1 and CDR2 (germline): SGHNT, YYREEE (reference sequence). The CDR3 loop reads CASSFPGIQETQYF. The CDR3 DNA reads as TGTGCCAGCAGCTTTCCGGGGATCCAAGAGACCCAGTACTTC.